This TCR beta chain derives from a study of breast tumors, draining lymph nodes, adjacent tissues. Study findings and constraints: Most tumor T cells seemingly derive from lymph node, then expand in tumor.

Breast cancer patients provided tissue from their axillary draining lymph nodes. TCRdb fed the multiplex PCR reads into MiXCR, producing one record per CDR3 protein. This table holds nearly 110,000 distinct CDR3 sequences, roughly 29% found once. This clonotype occurred many times. What it binds is unknown. This receptor was taken from a female donor with breast cancer. Some clones in this sample may be carry-over from other donors' samples. Sequencing was carried out using axillary lymph node tissue.

CDR3 nucleotide sequence: TGCGCCAGCAGCTCCGGGCTAGCGGGGGCCACAGATACGCAGTATTTT. Its protein product is CASSSGLAGATDTQYF. The chain recombines TRBV5-1 with TRBJ2-3; 10 nucleotides agree with TRBD2. V lost 3 bases, J lost 2 bases, and 6 bases stayed unmatched. Germline lookup yields CDR1 SGHRS and CDR2 YFSETQ. This CDR3 contains 16 residues.